The clone carrying this T cell receptor beta chain was detected many times. V lost 5 bases to trimming and J lost 8 bases; unmatched junction nucleotides: 6. The CDR3 sequence is 14 residues long. The source of the sample is a study of identical twins. One entry per CDR3 protein, called by TCRdb with MiXCR from the 5' RACE reads. The top ten clones hold around 5.4% of a sample with 200,000 to 300,000 distinct CDR3 sequences, 6% to 8.5% of them seen once. These same data were also listed under a study on yellow fever vaccine responses in identical twins.

Input material: CD8+ T cells sorted from blood. The chain employs TRBV12-3 or TRBV12-4 and TRBJ2-1, with 10 positions matching TRBD2. This receptor was taken from a woman between 18 and 29 years old in good health. The CDR3 protein is CASSLSGGADEQFF. CDR3 bases: TGTGCCAGCAGTCTAAGCGGGGGGGCGGATGAGCAGTTCTTC.